This entry lists 29 T cell receptor beta chains sequenced from one sample in a study of T-cell reconstitution after alpha-beta-depleted transplantation in children. As it was prepared, the TCRbeta library received unique molecular identifiers. From the PCR reads, TCRdb called clonotypes with MiXCR, one entry per CDR3 protein. Counted here are hundreds of thousands of distinct CDR3 sequences, 16% occurring once; the ten biggest clones make up 0.9% to 1.2%. The sequencing here drew on PBMCs from the stem cell graft donor, taken from the stem cell graft. The receptor set was obtained from a human donor who donated a stem cell graft to a child with acute myeloid leukemia.

CDR3: CSAIGVSRWGYGYTF. CDR3 DNA: TGCAGTGCCATTGGGGTCTCAAGGTGGGGATATGGCTACACCTTC. V and J are TRBV20-1 and TRBJ1-2; D is ambiguous. Per the germline V gene, CDR1 is DFQATT and CDR2 is SNEGSKA (reference sequence). The CDR3 is 15 residues long. Trimming stripped 6 bases from V and 5 bases from J, with 22 bases between.

In its sample, this clonotype was seen many times. This chain joins TRBV20-1 and TRBJ2-7, with 10 bases that match TRBD1. The V segment lost 4 bases and the J segment 3 bases; nucleotides outside the gene matches: 3. The CDR3 is made up of 13 amino acids. Per the germline V gene, CDR1 is DFQATT and CDR2 is SNEGSKA (reference sequence). CDR3 nucleotides: TGCAGTGCTACGAGGACAGGGGGCTACGAGCAGTACTTC. Translating gives CSATRTGGYEQYF.

This chain links TRBV20-1 with TRBJ2-7; unclear D gene. This CDR3 has 13 residues. The germline gives CDR1 DFQATT, CDR2 SNEGSKA (reference sequence). The V and J ends lost 3 bases and 2 bases respectively, with 11 bases between them. As DNA, the CDR3 is TGCAGTGCTAGGTGGACGGATACCTACGAGCAGTACTTC. It codes for CSARWTDTYEQYF.

This clonotype appeared many times. The rearrangement uses TRBV29-1 and TRBJ2-1, with a weak D call TRBD1 (5 bases). The V end was cut by 5 bases, the J end by 0 bases, with 14 bases between. The CDR3 sequence is 15 residues long. In germline, CDR1 is SQVTM, CDR2 ANQGSEA. For the CDR3, the DNA is TGCAGCGTTCTGCCAGGGCACCTCTCCTACAATGAGCAGTTCTTC. Its protein product is CSVLPGHLSYNEQFF.

This clonotype was counted at least ten times. This chain uses TRBV12-3 or TRBV12-4 with TRBJ2-5, with 7 bases fitting TRBD1. The CDR3 totals 15 residues. The V segment lost 1 base and the J segment 5 bases; nucleotides outside the gene matches: 7. The CDR3 DNA reads as TGTGCCAGCAGTTTAGTTGGGCACAGGGGCGAGACCCAGTACTTC. This encodes CASSLVGHRGETQYF.

This clonotype was detected only once. A much larger clone differs from this one at a single base, so this may be a read error. The chain couples TRBV28 to TRBJ2-5; D not resolved. The CDR3 is 15 amino acids. Trimming removed 5 bases from V and 1 base from J, with 14 bases in between. Germline CDR1 is MDHEN and CDR2 is SYDVKM. This CDR3 reads CASSPAAESQETQYF. As DNA, the CDR3 is TGTGCCAGCAGTCCCGCGGCCGAGTCCCAAGAGACCCAGTACTTC. The whole variable domain, remainder taken from reference TRBV28 and TRBJ2-5, is DVKVTQSSRYLVKRTGEKVFLECVQDMDHENMFWYRQDPGLGLRLIYFSYDVKMKEKGDIPEGYSVSREKKERFSLILESASTNQTSMYLCASSPAAESQETQYFGPGTRLLVL.

Ten or more counts support this clonotype. This chain connects TRBV12-3 or TRBV12-4 to TRBJ2-1; the D gene is possibly TRBD2 (5 bases). V was cut by 3 bases and J by 9 bases, with 9 bases left in between. CDR3 length: 12 amino acids. The CDR3 DNA reads TGTGCCAGCAGTTTTATTCGGGGTGAGCAGTTCTTC. It is translated as CASSFIRGEQFF.

The chain employs TRBV28 and TRBJ2-4; TRBD2 is a possible D gene (5 bases). V was pared by 5 bases and J by 8 bases, with 13 bases between. CDR3 length equals 13 residues. Germline V gene sequence: CDR1 MDHEN, CDR2 SYDVKM. The DNA for the CDR3 is TGTGCCAGCAGTCTTTTGGGAGTCCACATTCAGTACTTC. Translating it yields CASSLLGVHIQYF. The complete variable domain, with remaining parts taken from reference TRBV28 and TRBJ2-4, reads DVKVTQSSRYLVKRTGEKVFLECVQDMDHENMFWYRQDPGLGLRLIYFSYDVKMKEKGDIPEGYSVSREKKERFSLILESASTNQTSMYLCASSLLGVHIQYFGAGTRLSVL.

Ten or more counts support this clonotype. The V and J genes are TRBV29-1 and TRBJ1-4; a possible D gene is TRBD1 (5 bases). Germline CDR1 is SQVTM and CDR2 is ANQGSEA. Trimming shortened V by 1 base and J by 8 bases, and 11 bases separated the two germline ends. The length of the CDR3 is 13 residues. The CDR3 nucleotides are TGCAGCGTTGAAGTTGGGGCGCAGGAAAAACTGTTTTTT. As protein: CSVEVGAQEKLFF.

This clonotype turned up a few times. CDR3 in amino acids: CASSFPGGQNTEAFF. The CDR3 nucleotides read TGTGCCAGCAGTTTCCCAGGGGGCCAGAACACTGAAGCTTTCTTT. This chain connects TRBV28 to TRBJ1-1, with 8 bases matching TRBD1. The CDR3 is 15 residues long. The V gene's germline CDR1 is MDHEN and CDR2 SYDVKM. V shed 3 bases, J shed 1 base, and the junction held 4 bases outside the gene matches. Using reference TRBV28 and TRBJ1-1 for the parts outside the CDR3, the full variable domain is DVKVTQSSRYLVKRTGEKVFLECVQDMDHENMFWYRQDPGLGLRLIYFSYDVKMKEKGDIPEGYSVSREKKERFSLILESASTNQTSMYLCASSFPGGQNTEAFFGQGTRLTVV.

This clonotype was detected many times. V gene TRBV12-3 or TRBV12-4 combines with J gene TRBJ1-1; TRBD1 might be the D (5 bases). The CDR3 is made up of 14 amino acids. With 6 bases removed from V and 6 bases from J, the gap between germline ends came to 17 bases. CDR3 protein: CASRGRGALAEAFF. The CDR3 nucleotides read TGTGCCAGCAGGGGGAGAGGGGCTTTGGCTGAAGCTTTCTTT.

This clonotype was counted only a few times. This chain uses TRBV30 with TRBJ2-1; TRBD2 agrees at 11 bases. The CDR3 covers 14 residues. In germline, CDR1 is GTSNPN, CDR2 SVGIG (reference sequence). J lost 8 bases, V lost 2 bases, and 5 bases had no gene match. The CDR3 DNA reads TGTGCCTGGAGTAAACTAGCGGGGGAAGATGAGCAGTTCTTC. Translated: CAWSKLAGEDEQFF.

In its sample, this clonotype was seen many times. The V gene is TRBV20-1, the J gene TRBJ2-7; TRBD1 is a possible D gene (7 bases). This CDR3 spans 11 amino acids. From germline, CDR1 is DFQATT and CDR2 SNEGSKA (reference sequence). Trimming left V 5 bases short and J 3 bases short, with 8 bases between. In nucleotides, the CDR3 is TGCAGTGCTCAGGGGGGCTACGAGCAGTACGTC. As protein: CSAQGGYEQYV.

The V call is TRBV5-1, the J call TRBJ2-1; the match to TRBD2 covers 9 bases. The junction had 1 base not matched to a gene; V was cut back by 4 bases and J by 2 bases. CDR3 length: 14 residues. Germline CDR1 and CDR2: SGHRS and YFSETQ. CDR3 protein: CASSTSGPYNEQFF. As DNA, the CDR3 is TGCGCCAGCAGCACTAGCGGGCCCTACAATGAGCAGTTCTTC.

This clonotype was seen at least ten times. The V call is TRBV6-5, the J call TRBJ2-3; weak D call: TRBD1 (6 bases). Germline V gene data show CDR1 as MNHEY and CDR2 as SVGAGI. The CDR3 totals 15 residues. Trimming removed 8 bases from V and 4 bases from J, with 19 bases in between. This CDR3 reads CASGYLDSRADTQYF. CDR3 bases: TGTGCCAGCGGATACTTGGACAGCCGAGCAGATACGCAGTATTTT.

This clonotype was observed a handful of times. The V and J genes are TRBV5-6 and TRBJ2-7, with TRBD1 as a possible D gene (6 bases). The length of the CDR3 is 16 residues. The V gene lost 5 bases and the J gene lost 2 bases, with 20 bases spanning the gap. In germline, CDR1 is SGHDT, CDR2 YYEEEE. In DNA, the CDR3 is TGTGCCAGCAGTATAGACCGGACAGCTATTACCTACGAGCAGTACTTC. It is translated as CASSIDRTAITYEQYF.

This clonotype was picked up many times. The V and J genes are TRBV20-1 and TRBJ2-7; D gene ambiguous. The germline V gene has CDR1 DFQATT and CDR2 SNEGSKA (reference sequence). Trimming shortened V by 3 bases and J by 6 bases, and 12 bases separated the two germline ends. The length of the CDR3 is 12 residues. CDR3: CSASRVPVEQYV. As DNA, the CDR3 is TGCAGTGCTAGTCGGGTACCGGTCGAGCAGTACGTC.

In its sample, this clonotype was seen many times. The chain has TRBV7-9 and TRBJ2-5; D is ambiguous. Germline CDR1 and CDR2: SEHNR and FQNEAQ (reference sequence). The CDR3 contains 13 residues. Between the trimmed V and J ends, which lost 5 bases and 0 bases, there was a span of 7 bases. The CDR3 coding sequence is TGTGCCAGCAGCCCCGTGGACCAAGAGACCCAGTACTTC. It yields the protein CASSPVDQETQYF. Supplemented by reference TRBV7-9 and TRBJ2-5, the full variable domain reads DTGVSQNPRHKITKRGQNVTFRCDPISEHNRLYWYRQTLGQGPEFLTYFQNEAQLEKSRLLSDRFSAERPKGSFSTLEIQRTEQGDSAMYLCASSPVDQETQYFGPGTRLLVL.

This clonotype appeared many times. This chain joins TRBV20-1 and TRBJ1-1; no firm D call. CDR1 is DFQATT, CDR2 SNEGSKA, per germline (reference sequence). The V gene lost 3 bases and the J gene lost 11 bases, with 13 bases spanning the gap. This CDR3 is built from 11 residues. CDR3 DNA: TGCAGTGCTAGTTTAGTCAGGCGCGCTTTCTTT. As protein: CSASLVRRAFF.

This clonotype was picked up many times. The chain joins TRBV20-1 to TRBJ2-7, with TRBD1 identical over 11 bases. This CDR3 is built from 13 residues. V lost 5 bases, J lost 0 bases, and 0 bases stayed unmatched. The germline CDR1 and CDR2 sequences are DFQATT and SNEGSKA (reference sequence). The CDR3: CSAGTGGSYEQYF. CDR3 in DNA: TGCAGTGCTGGGACAGGGGGCTCCTACGAGCAGTACTTC.

J is TRBJ1-2 and V is TRBV20-1; no clear D gene. The CDR3 length is 15 residues. V lost 3 bases and J 0 bases, leaving 14 bases between the germline ends. Looked up from germline, CDR1 is DFQATT and CDR2 is SNEGSKA (reference sequence). The CDR3 region is CSASKRASPNYGYTF. The DNA of the CDR3 is TGCAGTGCTAGTAAGAGGGCCAGCCCTAACTATGGCTACACCTTC.

This clonotype was observed at least ten times. The genes are TRBV12-3 or TRBV12-4 and TRBJ2-2; 13 bases are a match to TRBD2. The J segment lost 0 bases and the V segment lost 7 bases, leaving 5 bases of the junction unmatched. The CDR3 totals 17 residues. For the CDR3, the DNA is TGTGCCAGCACCACGACTAGCGGGGGGACGAACACCGGGGAGCTGTTTTTT. This encodes CASTTTSGGTNTGELFF.

This chain links TRBV7-9 with TRBJ1-4; 7 bases are a match to TRBD1. The junction had 8 bases not matched to a gene; V was cut back by 5 bases and J by 14 bases. There are 12 residues in the CDR3. Germline V CDR1 and CDR2: SEHNR, FQNEAQ (reference sequence). For the CDR3, the DNA is TGTGCCAGCAGCCACGGGACAGAAGACCTGTTTTTT. This translates into CASSHGTEDLFF.

The sample holds many counts of this clonotype. The chain uses TRBV29-1 and TRBJ2-7; D perhaps matches TRBD2 (5 bases). V lost 5 bases, J lost 2 bases, and 19 bases lay in between. The CDR3 contains 15 residues. Looked up from germline, CDR1 is SQVTM and CDR2 is ANQGSEA. The CDR3 DNA is TGCAGCGTTTTTGCCTCCTTGACCGGGGCCTACGAGCAGTACTTC. Its protein is CSVFASLTGAYEQYF.

This clonotype came up many times. V gene TRBV4-3 combines with J gene TRBJ2-1; no firm D call. The CDR3 is 16 amino acids. Germline lookup yields CDR1 LGHNA and CDR2 YSLEER. With 1 base removed from V and 2 bases from J, the gap between germline ends came to 12 bases. CDR3 nucleotide sequence: TGCGCCAGCAGCCAAGGGCCTCTAGGCCCCTACAATGAGCAGTTCTTC. As protein: CASSQGPLGPYNEQFF.

This clonotype was counted ten times or more. The chain uses TRBV20-1 and TRBJ2-1; 9 bases align to TRBD2. CDR3 size: 14 residues. Germline CDR1 DFQATT, CDR2 SNEGSKA (reference sequence). V was pared by 1 base and J by 8 bases, with 6 bases of the junction left unmatched. The DNA for the CDR3 is TGCAGTGCTAGAGGGCTAGCGGGGTTACATGAGCAGTTCTTC. Amino acids: CSARGLAGLHEQFF.

This rearrangement joins TRBV20-1 to TRBJ2-5; the match to TRBD1 covers 8 bases. CDR3 length equals 13 residues. Germline-derived CDR1 and CDR2 are DFQATT and SNEGSKA (reference sequence). V gave up 3 bases and J gave up 5 bases; unmatched junction bases: 5. DNA of the CDR3: TGCAGTGCTAGGGCGGACAGGGTCGAGACCCAGTACTTC. Protein sequence: CSARADRVETQYF.

The chain has TRBV6-2 or TRBV6-3 and TRBJ2-7; D remains ambiguous. The germline V gene has CDR1 MNHEY and CDR2 SVGEGT. CDR3 length: 14 amino acids. The ends were cut back, 2 bases at V and 0 bases at J, with 8 bases in the middle. This CDR3 reads CASSYVYSSYEQYF. The DNA for the CDR3 is TGTGCCAGCAGTTACGTTTACAGCTCCTACGAGCAGTACTTC.

The table lists this clonotype with a few counts. The genes are TRBV7-2 and TRBJ2-2; weak D call: TRBD2 (5 bases). V was cut by 4 bases and J by 0 bases, with 12 bases left in between. The germline V gene encodes CDR1 SGHTA and CDR2 FQGNSA. This CDR3 has 16 residues. The CDR3 DNA is TGTGCCAGCAGCTGGGCCGGGGTGTCGAACACCGGGGAGCTGTTTTTT. Amino acids: CASSWAGVSNTGELFF.